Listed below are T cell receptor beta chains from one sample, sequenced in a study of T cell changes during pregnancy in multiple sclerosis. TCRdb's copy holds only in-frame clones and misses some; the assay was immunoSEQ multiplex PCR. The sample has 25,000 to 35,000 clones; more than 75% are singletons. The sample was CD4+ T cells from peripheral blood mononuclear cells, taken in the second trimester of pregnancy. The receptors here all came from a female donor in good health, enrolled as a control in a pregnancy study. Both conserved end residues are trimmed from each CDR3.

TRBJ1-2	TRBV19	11	ASSQQTERGYT
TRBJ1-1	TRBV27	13	ASSLTTGMNTEAF
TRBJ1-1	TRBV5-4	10	ASSKTGAEAF
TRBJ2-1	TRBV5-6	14	ASSMGGGGAYNEQF
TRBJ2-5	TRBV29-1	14	SVEDLQGMTQETQY
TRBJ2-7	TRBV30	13	AWSSAGTGVYEQY
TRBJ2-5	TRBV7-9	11	ASSLSAGQIQY
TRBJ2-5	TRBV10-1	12	ASSPGQGGKTQY
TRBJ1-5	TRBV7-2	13	ASSLGQGPNQPQH
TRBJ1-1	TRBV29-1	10	SVEVGQNEAF
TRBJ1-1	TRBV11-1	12	ASSFGQGRTEAF
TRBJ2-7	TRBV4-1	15	ASSQEKAGGRGYEQY
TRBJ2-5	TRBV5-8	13	ASSLNGRGQETQY
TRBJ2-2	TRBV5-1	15	ASSLRSGYANTGELF
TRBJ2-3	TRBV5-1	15	ASSLLASGTSTDTQY
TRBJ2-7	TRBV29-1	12	SVVLAVSSHEQY
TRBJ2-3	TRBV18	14	ASSPAGQAQGDTQY
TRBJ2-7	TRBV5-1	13	ASSPVPGQSYEQY
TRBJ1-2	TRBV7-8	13	ASSLTLGQNYGYT
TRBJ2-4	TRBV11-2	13	ASSLDREWGDIQY
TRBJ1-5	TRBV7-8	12	ASSPGQQIGSQH
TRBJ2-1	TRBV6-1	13	ASSDLAGAHNEQF
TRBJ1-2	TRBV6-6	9	AAQSHFGYT
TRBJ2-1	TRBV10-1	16	ASSEDLGGKGQRKEQF